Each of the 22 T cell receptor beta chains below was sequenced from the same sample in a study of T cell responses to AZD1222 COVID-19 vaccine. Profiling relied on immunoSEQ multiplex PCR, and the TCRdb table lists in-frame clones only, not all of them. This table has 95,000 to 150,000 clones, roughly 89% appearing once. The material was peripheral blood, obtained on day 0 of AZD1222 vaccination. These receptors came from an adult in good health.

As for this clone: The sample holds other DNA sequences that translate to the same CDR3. Here the CDR3 reads CASSLEGYGYTF. The CDR3 coding sequence is TGCGCCAGCAGCTTGGAGGGCTATGGCTACACCTTC. The chain recombines TRBV5-1 with TRBJ1-2, with unresolved D. CDR1 and CDR2 (germline): SGHRS, YFSETQ. The length of the CDR3 is 12 residues. The V and J ends lost 0 bases and 4 bases respectively, with 4 bases between them.

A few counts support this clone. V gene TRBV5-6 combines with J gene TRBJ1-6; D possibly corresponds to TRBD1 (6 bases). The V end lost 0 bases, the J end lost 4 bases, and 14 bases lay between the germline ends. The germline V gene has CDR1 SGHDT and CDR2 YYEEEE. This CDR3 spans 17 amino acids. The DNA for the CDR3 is TGTGCCAGCAGCTTGGAAGGAGGGGGTGGGTATAATTCACCCCTCCACTTT. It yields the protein CASSLEGGGGYNSPLHF.

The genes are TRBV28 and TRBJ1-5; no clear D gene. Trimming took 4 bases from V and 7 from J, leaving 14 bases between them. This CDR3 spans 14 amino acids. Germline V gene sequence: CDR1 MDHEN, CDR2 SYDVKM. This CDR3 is CASSSLGKGQPQHF. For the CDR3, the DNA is TGTGCCAGCAGTTCCTTAGGTAAAGGGCAGCCCCAGCATTTT.

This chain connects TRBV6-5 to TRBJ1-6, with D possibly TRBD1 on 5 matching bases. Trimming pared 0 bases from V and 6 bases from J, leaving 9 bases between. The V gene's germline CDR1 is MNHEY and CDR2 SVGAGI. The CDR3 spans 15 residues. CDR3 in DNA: TGTGCCAGCAGTTACTCGAGCGACAGTAATTCACCCCTCCACTTT. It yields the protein CASSYSSDSNSPLHF.

CDR3 region: CASSYPPGQGENQPQHF. CDR3 nucleotides: TGCGCCAGCAGCTACCCCCCGGGTCAGGGGGAAAATCAGCCCCAGCATTTT. The chain joins TRBV5-1 to TRBJ1-5, with 7 bases that match TRBD1. Germline loops: CDR1 SGHRS, CDR2 YFSETQ. The junction had 13 bases not matched to a gene; V was cut back by 3 bases and J by 4 bases. The CDR3 runs to 17 residues.

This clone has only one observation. The CDR3 nucleotides are TGTGCCAGCACCCATGGGCAGGGTGCAGATACGCAGTATTTT. Protein: CASTHGQGADTQYF. The rearrangement joins TRBV27 to TRBJ2-3; D may be TRBD1 (5 bases). This CDR3 spans 14 amino acids. V shed 7 bases and J shed 4 bases, with 15 bases lying between them. CDR1 and CDR2 from the germline V gene are MNHEY and SMNVEV (reference sequence).

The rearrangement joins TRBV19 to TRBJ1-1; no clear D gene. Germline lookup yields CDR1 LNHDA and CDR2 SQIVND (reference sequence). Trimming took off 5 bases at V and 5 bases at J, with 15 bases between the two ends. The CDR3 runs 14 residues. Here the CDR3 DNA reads TGTGCCAGTAGTTTTTCGGCAGCGATGACTGAAGCTTTCTTT. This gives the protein CASSFSAAMTEAFF.

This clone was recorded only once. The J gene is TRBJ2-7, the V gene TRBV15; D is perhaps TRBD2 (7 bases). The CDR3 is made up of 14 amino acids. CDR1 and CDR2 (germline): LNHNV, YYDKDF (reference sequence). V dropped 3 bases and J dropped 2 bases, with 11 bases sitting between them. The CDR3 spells CATSREGGPYEQYF. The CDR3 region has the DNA TGTGCCACCAGCAGGGAGGGGGGGCCCTACGAGCAGTACTTC.

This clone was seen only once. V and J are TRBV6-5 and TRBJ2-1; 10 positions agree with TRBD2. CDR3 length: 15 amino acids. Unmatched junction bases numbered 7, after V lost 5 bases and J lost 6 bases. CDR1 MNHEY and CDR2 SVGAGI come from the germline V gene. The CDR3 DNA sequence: TGTGCCAGCAGTCTTAGCGGGGGGACCTTCAATGAGCAGTTCTTC. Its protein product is CASSLSGGTFNEQFF.

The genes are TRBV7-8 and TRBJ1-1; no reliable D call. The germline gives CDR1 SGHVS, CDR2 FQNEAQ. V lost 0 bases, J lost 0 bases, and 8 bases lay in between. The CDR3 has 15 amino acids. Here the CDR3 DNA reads TGTGCCAGCAGCTTAGCGACGCATATGAACACTGAAGCTTTCTTT. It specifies CASSLATHMNTEAFF. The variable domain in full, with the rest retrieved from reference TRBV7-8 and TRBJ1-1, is GAGVSQSPRYKVAKRGQDVALRCDPISGHVSLFWYQQALGQGPEFLTYFQNEAQLDKSGLPSDRFFAERPEGSVSTLKIQRTQQEDSAVYLCASSLATHMNTEAFFGQGTRLTVV.

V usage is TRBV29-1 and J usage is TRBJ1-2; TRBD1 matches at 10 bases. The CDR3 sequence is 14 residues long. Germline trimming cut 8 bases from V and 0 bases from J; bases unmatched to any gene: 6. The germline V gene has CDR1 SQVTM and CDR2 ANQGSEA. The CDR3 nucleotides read TGCAGCACTGGACAGGGGGGAACTAACTATGGCTACACCTTC. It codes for CSTGQGGTNYGYTF.

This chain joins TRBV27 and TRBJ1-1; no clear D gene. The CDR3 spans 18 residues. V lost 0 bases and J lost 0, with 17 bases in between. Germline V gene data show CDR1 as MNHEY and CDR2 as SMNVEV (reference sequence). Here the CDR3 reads CASSLSAGGIYMNTEAFF. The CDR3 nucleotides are TGTGCCAGCAGTTTATCGGCGGGAGGAATTTACATGAACACTGAAGCTTTCTTT.

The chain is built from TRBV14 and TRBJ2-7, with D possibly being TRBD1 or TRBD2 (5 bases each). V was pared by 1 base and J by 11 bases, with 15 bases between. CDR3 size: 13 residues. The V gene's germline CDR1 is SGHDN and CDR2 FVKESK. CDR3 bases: TGTGCCAGCAGCCAAGTTAACATGGGGGTCGAGTACTTC. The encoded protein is CASSQVNMGVEYF.

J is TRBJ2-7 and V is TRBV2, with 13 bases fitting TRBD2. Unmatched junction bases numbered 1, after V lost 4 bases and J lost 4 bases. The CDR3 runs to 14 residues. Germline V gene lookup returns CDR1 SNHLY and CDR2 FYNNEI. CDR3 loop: CASSGTSGGYEQYF. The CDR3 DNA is TGTGCCAGCAGTGGGACTAGCGGGGGTTACGAGCAGTACTTC. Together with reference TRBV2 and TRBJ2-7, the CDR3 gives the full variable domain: EPEVTQTPSHQVTQMGQEVILRCVPISNHLYFYWYRQILGQKVEFLVSFYNNEISEKSEIFDDQFSVERPDGSNFTLKIRSTKLEDSAMYFCASSGTSGGYEQYFGPGTRLTVT.

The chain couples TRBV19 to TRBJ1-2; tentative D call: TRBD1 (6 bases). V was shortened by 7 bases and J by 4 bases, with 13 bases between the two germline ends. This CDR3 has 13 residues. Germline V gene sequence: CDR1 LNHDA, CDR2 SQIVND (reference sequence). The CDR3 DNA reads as TGTGCCAGTATCCAGACAGGCACCTATGGCTACACCTTC. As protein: CASIQTGTYGYTF.

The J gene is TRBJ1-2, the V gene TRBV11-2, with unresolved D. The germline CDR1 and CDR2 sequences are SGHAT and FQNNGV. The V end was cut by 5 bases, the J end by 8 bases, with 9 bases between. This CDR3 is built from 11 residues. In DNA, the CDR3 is TGTGCCAGCAGCCCAGGATACGGCTACACCTTC. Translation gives CASSPGYGYTF.

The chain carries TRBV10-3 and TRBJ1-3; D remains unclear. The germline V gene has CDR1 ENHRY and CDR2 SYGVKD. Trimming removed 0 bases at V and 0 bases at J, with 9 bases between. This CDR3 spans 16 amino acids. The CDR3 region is CAISESTQSSGNTIYF. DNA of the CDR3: TGTGCCATCAGTGAGTCGACTCAGAGCTCTGGAAACACCATATATTTT.

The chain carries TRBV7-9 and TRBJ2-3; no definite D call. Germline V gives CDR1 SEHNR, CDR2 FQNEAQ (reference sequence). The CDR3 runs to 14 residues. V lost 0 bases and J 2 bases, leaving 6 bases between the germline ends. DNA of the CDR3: TGTGCCAGCAGCTTAGCGCCAGCCACAGATACGCAGTATTTT. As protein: CASSLAPATDTQYF. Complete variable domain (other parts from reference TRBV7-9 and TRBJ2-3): DTGVSQNPRHKITKRGQNVTFRCDPISEHNRLYWYRQTLGQGPEFLTYFQNEAQLEKSRLLSDRFSAERPKGSFSTLEIQRTEQGDSAMYLCASSLAPATDTQYFGPGTRLTVL.

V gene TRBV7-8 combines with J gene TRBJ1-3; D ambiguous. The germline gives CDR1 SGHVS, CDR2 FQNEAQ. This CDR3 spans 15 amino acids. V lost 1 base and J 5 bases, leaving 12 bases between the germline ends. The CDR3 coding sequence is TGTGCCAGCAGCTTAGTGGGCAGTTCAAGAAACACCATATATTTT. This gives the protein CASSLVGSSRNTIYF.

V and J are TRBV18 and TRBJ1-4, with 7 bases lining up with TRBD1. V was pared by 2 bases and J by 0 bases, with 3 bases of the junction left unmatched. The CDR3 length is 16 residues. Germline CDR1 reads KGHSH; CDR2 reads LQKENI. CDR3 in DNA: TGTGCCAGCTCACCAGAGGGGGCGACAACTAATGAAAAACTGTTTTTT. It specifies CASSPEGATTNEKLFF.

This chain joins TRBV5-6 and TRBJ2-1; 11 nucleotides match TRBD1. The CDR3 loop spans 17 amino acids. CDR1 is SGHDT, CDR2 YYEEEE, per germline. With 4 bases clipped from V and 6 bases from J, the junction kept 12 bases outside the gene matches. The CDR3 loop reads CASSPLMGQGGFNEQFF. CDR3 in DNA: TGTGCCAGCAGCCCACTAATGGGACAGGGGGGTTTCAATGAGCAGTTCTTC.

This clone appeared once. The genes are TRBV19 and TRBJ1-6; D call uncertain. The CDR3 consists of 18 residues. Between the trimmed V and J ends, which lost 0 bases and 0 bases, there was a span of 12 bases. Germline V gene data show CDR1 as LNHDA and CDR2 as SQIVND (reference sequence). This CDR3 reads CASSIDHPGNSYNSPLHF. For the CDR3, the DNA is TGTGCCAGTAGTATAGATCATCCAGGCAACTCCTATAATTCACCCCTCCACTTT.